The rows below give T cell receptor beta chains drawn from one sample of a study of T-cell memory formation after mild COVID-19. TCRdb analysed the 5' RACE reads with MiXCR anew, one entry per CDR3 protein. The sample lists approximately 490,000 distinct CDR3 sequences; roughly 21% were seen once. Sequenced material: PBMCs or a T cell subset sorted from them (not recorded which). The receptors shown here come from an adult woman who had mild COVID-19 (a few samples of this study predate the infection). Cell type and time point are not known. Both conserved end residues are part of each CDR3. D genes are given only for firm matches. A clone size is listed for some rows: how often the clone was seen (once, few, many), or a class if it is expanded.

D | J | size | V | DNA | CDR3
- | TRBJ2-5 | few | TRBV20-1 | TGCAGTGCTAGGGCCGGGACTCGTTACCAAGAGACCCAGTACTTC | CSARAGTRYQETQYF
- | TRBJ2-1 | - | TRBV7-9 | TGTGCCAGCAGCCCTCGGGACTCCCGCTCCTACAATGAGCAGTTCTTC | CASSPRDSRSYNEQFF
- | TRBJ2-3 | - | TRBV14 | TGTGCCAGCAGCCAAGAGCAAGCGCAGTATACGCAGTATTTT | CASSQEQAQYTQYF
- | TRBJ2-3 | - | TRBV5-1 | TGCGCCAGCAGCAAAGGGGCGGCAGATACGCAGTATTTT | CASSKGAADTQYF
TRBD1 | TRBJ1-1 | - | TRBV25-1 | TGTGCCAGCAGTGAAACCTTAACAGGGGGCAATACTGAAGCTTTCTTT | CASSETLTGGNTEAFF
- | TRBJ1-1 | - | TRBV10-3 | TGTGCCATCAGTGAGGGCGGGCCAGAGGCTTTCTTT | CAISEGGPEAFF
- | TRBJ2-2 | - | TRBV20-1 | TGCAGTGCTAGTAGGCCGAGAAACACCGGGGAGCTGTTTTTT | CSASRPRNTGELFF
- | TRBJ1-2 | - | TRBV6-1 | TGTGCCAGCAGTGAAGAGGTAGCAGGAGTTCGTGGCTACACCTTC | CASSEEVAGVRGYTF
TRBD1 | TRBJ1-1 | - | TRBV7-9 | TGTGCCAGCAGCTCGACAGGGGCCCTGATGAACACTGAAGCTTTCTTT | CASSSTGALMNTEAFF
- | TRBJ2-7 | many | TRBV3-1 | TGTGCCAGCAGCCAGGGCCCCTACGAGCAGTACTTC | CASSQGPYEQYF
TRBD1 | TRBJ1-2 | - | TRBV27 | TGTGCCAGCGGGAAGGGGGCCTATGGCTACACCTTC | CASGKGAYGYTF
TRBD1 | TRBJ2-7 | - | TRBV20-1 | TGCAGTGCTAGATGCCCTGGGACAGTCACACTGGAAGACTACGAGCAGTACTTC | CSARCPGTVTLEDYEQYF
TRBD1 | TRBJ1-5 | few | TRBV5-5 | TGTGCCAGCAGCGAGACAGGGTTTGGCAATCAGCCCCAGCATTTT | CASSETGFGNQPQHF
TRBD1 | TRBJ2-7 | few | TRBV15 | TGTGCCACCAGATTCCGGGACAGCTCCTACGAGCAGTACTTC | CATRFRDSSYEQYF